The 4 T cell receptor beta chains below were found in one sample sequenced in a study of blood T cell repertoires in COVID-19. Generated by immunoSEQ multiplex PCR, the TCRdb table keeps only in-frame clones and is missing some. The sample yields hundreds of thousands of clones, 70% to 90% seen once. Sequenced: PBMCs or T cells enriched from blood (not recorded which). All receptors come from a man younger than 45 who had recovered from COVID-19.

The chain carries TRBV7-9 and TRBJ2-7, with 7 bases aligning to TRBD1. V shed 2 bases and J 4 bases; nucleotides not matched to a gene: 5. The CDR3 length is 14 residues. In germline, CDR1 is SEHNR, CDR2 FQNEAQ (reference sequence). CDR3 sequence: CASSLSDRVYEQYF. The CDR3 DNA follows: TGTGCCAGCAGCTTAAGCGACAGGGTTTACGAGCAGTACTTC.

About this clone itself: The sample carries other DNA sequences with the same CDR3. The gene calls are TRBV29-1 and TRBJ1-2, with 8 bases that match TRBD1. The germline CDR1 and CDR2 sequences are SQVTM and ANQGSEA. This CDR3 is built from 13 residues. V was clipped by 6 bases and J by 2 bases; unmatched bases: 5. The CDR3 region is CSVGTGTNYGYTF. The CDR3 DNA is TGCAGCGTAGGGACAGGAACAAACTATGGCTACACCTTC.

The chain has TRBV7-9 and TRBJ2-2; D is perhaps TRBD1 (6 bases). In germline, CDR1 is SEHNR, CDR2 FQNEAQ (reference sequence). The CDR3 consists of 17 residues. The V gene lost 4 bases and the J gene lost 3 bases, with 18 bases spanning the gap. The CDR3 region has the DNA TGTGCCAGCAGCTCCCAATATCGACAGGCTTACACCGGGGAGCTGTTTTTT. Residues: CASSSQYRQAYTGELFF.

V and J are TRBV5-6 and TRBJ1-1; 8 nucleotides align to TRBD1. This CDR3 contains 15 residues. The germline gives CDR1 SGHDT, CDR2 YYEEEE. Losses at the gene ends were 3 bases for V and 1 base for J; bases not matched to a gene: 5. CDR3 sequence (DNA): TGTGCCAGCAGCTCAACCGGGACAGGGAACACTGAAGCTTTCTTT. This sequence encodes CASSSTGTGNTEAFF.